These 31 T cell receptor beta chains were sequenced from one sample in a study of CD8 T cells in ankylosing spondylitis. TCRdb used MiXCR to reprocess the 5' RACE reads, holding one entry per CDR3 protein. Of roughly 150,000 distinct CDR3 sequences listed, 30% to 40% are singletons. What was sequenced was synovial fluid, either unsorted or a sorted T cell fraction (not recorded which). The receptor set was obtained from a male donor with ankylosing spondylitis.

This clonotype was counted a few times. The CDR3 loop reads CASSYQGWDQPQHF. CDR3 DNA sequence: TGTGCCAGCAGTTATCAGGGATGGGATCAGCCCCAGCATTTT. The chain uses TRBV6-5 and TRBJ1-5; weak D call: TRBD1 (5 bases). There are 14 residues in the CDR3. V was pared by 3 bases and J by 5 bases, with 11 bases between. Germline values: CDR1 MNHEY, CDR2 SVGAGI.

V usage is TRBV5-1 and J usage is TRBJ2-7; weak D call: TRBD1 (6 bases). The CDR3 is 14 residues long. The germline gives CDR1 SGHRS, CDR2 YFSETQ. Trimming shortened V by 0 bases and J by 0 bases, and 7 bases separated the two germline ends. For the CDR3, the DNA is TGCGCCAGCAGCTTGGACAGGGCCTCCTACGAGCAGTACTTC. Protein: CASSLDRASYEQYF.

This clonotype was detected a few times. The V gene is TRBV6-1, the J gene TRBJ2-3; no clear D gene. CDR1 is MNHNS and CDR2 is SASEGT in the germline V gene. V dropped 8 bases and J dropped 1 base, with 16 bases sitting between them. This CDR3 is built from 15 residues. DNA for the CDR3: TGTGCCAGCTCAAACCCGGCAGGCCGCACAGATACGCAGTATTTT. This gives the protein CASSNPAGRTDTQYF.

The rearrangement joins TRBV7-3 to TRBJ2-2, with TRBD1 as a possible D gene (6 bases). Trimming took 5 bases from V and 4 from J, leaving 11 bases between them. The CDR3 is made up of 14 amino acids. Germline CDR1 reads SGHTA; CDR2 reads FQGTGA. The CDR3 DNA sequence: TGTGCCAGCAGCCCGACAGGCCTCACCGGGGAGCTGTTTTTT. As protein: CASSPTGLTGELFF. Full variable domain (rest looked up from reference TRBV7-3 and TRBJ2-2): GAGVSQTPSNKVTEKGKYVELRCDPISGHTALYWYRQSLGQGPEFLIYFQGTGAADDSGLPNDRFFAVRPEGSVSTLKIQRTERGDSAVYLCASSPTGLTGELFFGEGSRLTVL.

CDR3 in amino acids: CSGTKSMDDTQYF. CDR3 nucleotides: TGCAGTGGTACCAAATCTATGGACGATACGCAGTATTTT. The rearrangement joins TRBV20-1 to TRBJ2-3; no reliable D call. The CDR3 extends over 13 amino acids. The V gene's germline CDR1 is DFQATT and CDR2 SNEGSKA (reference sequence). V lost 7 bases to trimming and J lost 6 bases, with 17 bases between them.

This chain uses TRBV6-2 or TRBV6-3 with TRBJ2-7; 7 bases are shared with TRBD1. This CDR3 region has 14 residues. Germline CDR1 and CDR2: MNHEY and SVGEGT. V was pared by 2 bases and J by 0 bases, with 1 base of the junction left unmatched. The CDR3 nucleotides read TGTGCCAGCAGTTACGGGACAGCCTCCTACGAGCAGTACTTC. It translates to CASSYGTASYEQYF.

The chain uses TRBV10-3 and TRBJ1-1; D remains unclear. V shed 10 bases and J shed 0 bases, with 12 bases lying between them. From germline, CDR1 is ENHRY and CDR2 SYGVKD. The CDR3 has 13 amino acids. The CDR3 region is CATTSGVNTEAFF. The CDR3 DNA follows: TGTGCCACGACTAGTGGGGTGAACACTGAAGCTTTCTTT.

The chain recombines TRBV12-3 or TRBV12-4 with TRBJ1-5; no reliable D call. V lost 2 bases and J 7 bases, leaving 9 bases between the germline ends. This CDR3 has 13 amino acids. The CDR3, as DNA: TGTGCCAGCAGTTTAACCCAAGCCCAGCCCCAGCATTTT. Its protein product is CASSLTQAQPQHF.

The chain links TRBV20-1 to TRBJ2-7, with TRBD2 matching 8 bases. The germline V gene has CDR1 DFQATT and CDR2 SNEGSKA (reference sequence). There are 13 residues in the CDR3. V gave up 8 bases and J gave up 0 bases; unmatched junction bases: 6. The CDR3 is CSPSGGSSYEQYF. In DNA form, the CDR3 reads TGCAGTCCTTCGGGAGGGAGCTCCTACGAGCAGTACTTC.

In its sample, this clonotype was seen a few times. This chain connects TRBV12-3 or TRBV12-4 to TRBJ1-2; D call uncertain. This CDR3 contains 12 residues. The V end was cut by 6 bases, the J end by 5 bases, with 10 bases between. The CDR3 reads CASSPQPYGYTF. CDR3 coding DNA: TGTGCCAGCAGCCCTCAACCGTATGGCTACACCTTC.

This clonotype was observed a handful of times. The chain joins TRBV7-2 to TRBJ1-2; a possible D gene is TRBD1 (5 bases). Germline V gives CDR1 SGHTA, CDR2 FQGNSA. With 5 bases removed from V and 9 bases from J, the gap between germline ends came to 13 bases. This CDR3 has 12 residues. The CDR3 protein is CASSLGVSRYTF. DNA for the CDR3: TGTGCCAGCAGCCTAGGGGTTAGCCGCTACACCTTC. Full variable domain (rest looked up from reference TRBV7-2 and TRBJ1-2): GAGVSQSPSNKVTEKGKDVELRCDPISGHTALYWYRQSLGQGLEFLIYFQGNSAPDKSGLPSDRFSAERTGGSVSTLTIQRTQQEDSAVYLCASSLGVSRYTFGSGTRLTVV.

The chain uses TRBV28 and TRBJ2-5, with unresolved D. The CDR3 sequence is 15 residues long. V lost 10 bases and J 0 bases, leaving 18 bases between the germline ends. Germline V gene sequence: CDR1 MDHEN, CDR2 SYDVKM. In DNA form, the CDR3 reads TGTGCCACGATGTTGGGCTTATCGTACCAAGAGACCCAGTACTTC. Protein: CATMLGLSYQETQYF.

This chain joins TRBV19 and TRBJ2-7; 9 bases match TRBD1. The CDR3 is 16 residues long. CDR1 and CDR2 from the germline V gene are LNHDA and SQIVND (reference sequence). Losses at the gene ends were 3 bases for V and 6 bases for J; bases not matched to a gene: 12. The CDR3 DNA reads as TGTGCCAGTAGTATGGGGACCGGGACAGGGTCTCGCGAGCAGTACTTC. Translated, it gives CASSMGTGTGSREQYF.

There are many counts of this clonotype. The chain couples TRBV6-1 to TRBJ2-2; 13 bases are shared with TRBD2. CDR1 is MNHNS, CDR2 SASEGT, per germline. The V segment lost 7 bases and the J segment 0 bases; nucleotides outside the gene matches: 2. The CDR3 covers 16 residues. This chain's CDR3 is CASKTSGGSNTGELFF. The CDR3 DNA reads TGTGCCAGCAAGACTAGCGGGGGGTCGAACACCGGGGAGCTGTTTTTT.

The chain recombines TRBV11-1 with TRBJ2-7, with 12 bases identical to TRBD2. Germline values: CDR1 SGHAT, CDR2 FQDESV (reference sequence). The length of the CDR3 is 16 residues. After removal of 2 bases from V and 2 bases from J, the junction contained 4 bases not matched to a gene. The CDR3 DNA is TGTGCCAGCAGCTTATTGACTAGCGGGGGTACCTACGAGCAGTACTTC. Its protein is CASSLLTSGGTYEQYF.

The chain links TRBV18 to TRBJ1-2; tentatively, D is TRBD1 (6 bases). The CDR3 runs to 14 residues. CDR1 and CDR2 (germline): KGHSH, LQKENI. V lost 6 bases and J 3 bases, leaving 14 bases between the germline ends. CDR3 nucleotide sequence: TGTGCCAGCTCCCGGGGGGGGCCGGACTATGGCTACACCTTC. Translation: CASSRGGPDYGYTF.

The CDR3 loop reads CSAGQGYEQYF. The CDR3 DNA reads as TGCAGTGCGGGACAGGGGTACGAGCAGTACTTC. The chain links TRBV20-1 to TRBJ2-7, with TRBD1 identical over 10 bases. CDR1 and CDR2 from the germline V gene are DFQATT and SNEGSKA (reference sequence). V was pared by 6 bases and J by 4 bases, with 0 bases of the junction left unmatched. The CDR3 runs 11 residues.

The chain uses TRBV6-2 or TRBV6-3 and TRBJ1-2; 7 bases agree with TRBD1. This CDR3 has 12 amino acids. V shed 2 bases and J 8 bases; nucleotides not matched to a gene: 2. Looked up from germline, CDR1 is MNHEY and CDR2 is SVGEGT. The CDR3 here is CASSYDREGYTF. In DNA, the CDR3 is TGTGCCAGCAGTTACGACAGGGAGGGCTACACCTTC.

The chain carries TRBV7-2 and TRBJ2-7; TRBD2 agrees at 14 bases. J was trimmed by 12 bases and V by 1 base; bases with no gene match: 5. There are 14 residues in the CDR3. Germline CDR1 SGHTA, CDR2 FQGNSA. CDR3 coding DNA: TGTGCCAGCAGCTTAGGGACTAGCGGGAGGTCCCCGTACTTC. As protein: CASSLGTSGRSPYF.

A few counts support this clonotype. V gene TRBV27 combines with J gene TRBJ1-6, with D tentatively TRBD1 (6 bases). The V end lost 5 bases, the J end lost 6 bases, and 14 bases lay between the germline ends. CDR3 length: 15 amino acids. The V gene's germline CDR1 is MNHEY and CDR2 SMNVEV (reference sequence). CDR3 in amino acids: CASSPNRVGNSPLHF. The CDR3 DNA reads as TGTGCCAGCAGTCCCAACAGGGTCGGTAATTCACCCCTCCACTTT.

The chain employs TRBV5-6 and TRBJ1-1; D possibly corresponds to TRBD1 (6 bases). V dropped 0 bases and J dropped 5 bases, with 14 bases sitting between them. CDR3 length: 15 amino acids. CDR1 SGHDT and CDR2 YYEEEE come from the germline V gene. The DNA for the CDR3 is TGTGCCAGCAGCTTGGCCGGGGGGCTTGGGACTGAAGCTTTCTTT. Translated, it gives CASSLAGGLGTEAFF. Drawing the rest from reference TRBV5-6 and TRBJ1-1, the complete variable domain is DAGVTQSPTHLIKTRGQQVTLRCSPKSGHDTVSWYQQALGQGPQFIFQYYEEEERQRGNFPDRFSGHQFPNYSSELNVNALLLGDSALYLCASSLAGGLGTEAFFGQGTRLTVV.

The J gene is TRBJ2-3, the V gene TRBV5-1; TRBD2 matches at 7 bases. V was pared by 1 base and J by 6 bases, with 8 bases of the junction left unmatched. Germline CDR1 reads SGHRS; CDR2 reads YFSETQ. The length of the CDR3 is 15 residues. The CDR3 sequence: CASSLIQRGRDTQYF. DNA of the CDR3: TGCGCCAGCAGCTTGATCCAGCGGGGTCGGGATACGCAGTATTTT.

The CDR3 DNA sequence: TGCAGTGCTAGAAAAACTAGCGGCTCCTACAATGAGCAGTTCTTC. This encodes CSARKTSGSYNEQFF. V gene TRBV20-1 combines with J gene TRBJ2-1; 8 nucleotides match TRBD2. Looked up from germline, CDR1 is DFQATT and CDR2 is SNEGSKA (reference sequence). CDR3 size: 15 residues. V lost 2 bases, J lost 0 bases, and 3 bases stayed unmatched.

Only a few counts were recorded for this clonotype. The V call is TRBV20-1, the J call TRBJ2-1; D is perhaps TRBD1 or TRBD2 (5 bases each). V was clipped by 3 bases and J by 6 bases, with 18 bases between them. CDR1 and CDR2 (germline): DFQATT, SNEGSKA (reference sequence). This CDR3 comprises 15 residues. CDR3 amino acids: CSARGAGRGTNEQFF. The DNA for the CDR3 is TGCAGTGCTAGGGGTGCCGGCCGGGGCACCAATGAGCAGTTCTTC.

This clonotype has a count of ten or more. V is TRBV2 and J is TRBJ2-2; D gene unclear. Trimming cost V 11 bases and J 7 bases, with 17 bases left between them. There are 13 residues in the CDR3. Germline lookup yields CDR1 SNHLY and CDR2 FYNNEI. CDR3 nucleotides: TGTGCCTCCCGAGGTGGCATGGTCGGGGAGCTGTTTTTT. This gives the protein CASRGGMVGELFF.

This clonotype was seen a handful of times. DNA for the CDR3: TGCAGCGTGGCGACGACAGGCCCGGGGGAGACCCAGTACTTC. This encodes CSVATTGPGETQYF. The gene calls are TRBV29-1 and TRBJ2-5; maybe TRBD1 (6 bases). V dropped 6 bases and J dropped 5 bases, with 19 bases sitting between them. Germline V gene lookup returns CDR1 SQVTM and CDR2 ANQGSEA. This CDR3 spans 14 amino acids. Complete variable domain (other parts from reference TRBV29-1 and TRBJ2-5): SAVISQKPSRDICQRGTSLTIQCQVDSQVTMMFWYRQQPGQSLTLIATANQGSEATYESGFVIDKFPISRPNLTFSTLTVSNMSPEDSSIYLCSVATTGPGETQYFGPGTRLLVL.

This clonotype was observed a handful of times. The CDR3 coding sequence is TGTGCCAGCAAAGAGTCCCTAGCGGCCAATGGGGAGCAGTACTTC. It encodes CASKESLAANGEQYF. The V call is TRBV6-1, the J call TRBJ2-7, with 7 bases aligning to TRBD2. CDR3 length: 15 residues. Germline loops: CDR1 MNHNS, CDR2 SASEGT. Trimming removed 7 bases from V and 7 bases from J; junction bases left unmatched: 16.

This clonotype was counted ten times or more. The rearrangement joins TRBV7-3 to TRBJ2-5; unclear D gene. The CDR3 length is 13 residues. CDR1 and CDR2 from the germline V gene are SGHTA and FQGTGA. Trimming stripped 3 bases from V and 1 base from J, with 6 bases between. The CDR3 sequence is CASSFSAQETQYF. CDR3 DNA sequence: TGTGCCAGCAGCTTTAGTGCCCAAGAGACCCAGTACTTC.

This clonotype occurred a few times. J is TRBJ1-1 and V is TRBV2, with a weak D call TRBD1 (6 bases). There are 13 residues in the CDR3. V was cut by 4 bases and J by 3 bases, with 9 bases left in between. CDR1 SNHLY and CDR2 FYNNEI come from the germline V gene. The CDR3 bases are TGTGCCAGCAGTGGGACAGCCTACACTGAAGCTTTCTTT. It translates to CASSGTAYTEAFF.

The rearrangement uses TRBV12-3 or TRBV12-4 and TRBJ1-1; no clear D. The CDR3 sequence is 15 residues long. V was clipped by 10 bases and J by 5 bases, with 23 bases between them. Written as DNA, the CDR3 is TGTGCCACCAGGCCCTCCGGGCACCACGGGACTGAAGCTTTCTTT. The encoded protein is CATRPSGHHGTEAFF.

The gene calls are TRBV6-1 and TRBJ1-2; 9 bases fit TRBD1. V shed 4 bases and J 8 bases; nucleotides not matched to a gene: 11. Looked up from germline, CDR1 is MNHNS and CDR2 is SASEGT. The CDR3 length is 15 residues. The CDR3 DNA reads TGTGCCAGCAGTGGTCAGGGGGGGACAGGGTTAGGCTACACCTTC. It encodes CASSGQGGTGLGYTF.